This T cell receptor (beta chain) was observed in a study of T cell repertoires in cytomegalovirus infection. MiXCR was run by TCRdb on the reads, yielding one entry per CDR3 protein. This repertoire shows under 450,000 distinct CDR3 sequences, just under 35% found once; its top ten account for approximately 12%. The CDR3 contains 14 residues. J lost 5 bases, V lost 3 bases, and 6 bases had no gene match. The germline CDR1 and CDR2 sequences are SEHNR and FQNEAQ (reference sequence). Of note for this clonotype: Its matching antigen is unknown.

This TCR came from a human donor in good health (CMV status not recorded). Some clones in this sample may be carry-over from other donors' samples. The J gene is TRBJ1-1, the V gene TRBV7-9; the match to TRBD1 covers 7 bases. Sequenced material: cultured PBMCs, taken from culture after CMV antigen stimulation. For the CDR3, the DNA is TGTGCCAGCAGCTTGTCCACAGGGGATACTGAAGCTTTCTTT. Translated, it gives CASSLSTGDTEAFF. Variable domain in full (rest from reference TRBV7-9 and TRBJ1-1): DTGVSQNPRHKITKRGQNVTFRCDPISEHNRLYWYRQTLGQGPEFLTYFQNEAQLEKSRLLSDRFSAERPKGSFSTLEIQRTEQGDSAMYLCASSLSTGDTEAFFGQGTRLTVV.